This paragraph covers one T cell receptor (beta chain) sequence. Its antigen remains unknown. The trim removed 0 bases at V and 5 bases at J, leaving 7 bases unmatched. CDR3 length: 15 residues. Looked up from germline, CDR1 is DFQATT and CDR2 is SNEGSKA (reference sequence). The sample belongs to a study of T cell repertoires in cytomegalovirus infection. Study results and caveats: Of the TCR beta families, the public ones yielded a cumulative frequency that identified carriers of CMV plus the relevant HLA.

TCRdb re-called the reads with MiXCR, one entry per CDR3 protein. This sample has under 500,000 distinct CDR3 sequences, with roughly 42% found just once. The sample in question was cultured PBMCs, obtained from culture after CMV antigen stimulation. This chain joins TRBV20-1 and TRBJ2-1, with 7 bases identical to TRBD2. This TCR derives from a human donor in good health (CMV status not recorded). Some clones in this sample may be carry-over from other donors' samples. The chain's CDR3 is CSARDPGTTNNEQFF. Written as DNA, the CDR3 is TGCAGTGCTAGAGACCCCGGGACTACTAACAATGAGCAGTTCTTC.